This T cell receptor (beta chain) is drawn from a study of OX40 agonist ivuxolimab in advanced cancers. The V gene lost 4 bases and the J gene lost 0 bases, with 11 bases spanning the gap. The CDR3 runs to 14 residues. Germline CDR1 is SGHRS and CDR2 is YFSETQ. Produced via immunoSEQ multiplex PCR; TCRdb's table is partial and in-frame only. The repertoire holds nearly 25,000 clones, with approximately 80% as singletons. The TCR originated in an adult with an advanced solid tumor such as melanoma, head and neck, liver or kidney cancer. The specimen was CD4+ or CD8+ T cells sorted from blood, collected in a trial of the OX40 agonist ivuxolimab. The V gene is TRBV5-1, the J gene TRBJ2-7; D is unclear. The DNA for the CDR3 is TGCGCCAGCAGCATCTCAGCTACCTCCTACGAGCAGTACTTC. Translation gives CASSISATSYEQYF.